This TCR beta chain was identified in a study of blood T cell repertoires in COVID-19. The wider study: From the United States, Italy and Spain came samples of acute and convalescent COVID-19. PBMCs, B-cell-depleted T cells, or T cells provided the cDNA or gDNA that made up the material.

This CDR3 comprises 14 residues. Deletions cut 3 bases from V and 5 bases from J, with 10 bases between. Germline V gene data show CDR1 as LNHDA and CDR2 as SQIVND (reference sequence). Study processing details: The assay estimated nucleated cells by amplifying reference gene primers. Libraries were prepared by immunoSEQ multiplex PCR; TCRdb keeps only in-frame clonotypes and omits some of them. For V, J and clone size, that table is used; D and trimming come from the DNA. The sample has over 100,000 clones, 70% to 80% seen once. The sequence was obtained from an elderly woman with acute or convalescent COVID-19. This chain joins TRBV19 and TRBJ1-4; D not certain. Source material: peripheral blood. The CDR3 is CASSIPRSNEKLFF. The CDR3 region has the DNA TGTGCCAGTAGTATCCCCCGGTCGAATGAAAAACTGTTTTTT.